This T cell receptor (beta chain) emerged from a study of radiotherapy plus CTLA-4 blockade in lung cancer. About the study: An objective response was seen in approximately 17% of patients, and disease control in less than 35%. The study, taken as a whole, reports: Radiotherapy was combined with ipilimumab, and tumor-derived TCR clones then expanded in blood. With interferon-beta, early dynamics of blood T cell clones were reported to best predict response.

The CDR3 loop spans 14 amino acids. In germline, CDR1 is SGHAT, CDR2 FQDESV (reference sequence). V lost 5 bases to trimming and J lost 1 base, with 11 bases between them. TCRdb keeps only in-frame clones here, not all; method: immunoSEQ multiplex PCR. The table lists roughly 80,000 clones, 78% of them singletons. In regard to this clone: Its antigen is undetermined.

This chain uses TRBV11-1 with TRBJ1-1; maybe TRBD1 (6 bases). The sample in question was peripheral blood, obtained from a patient treated with radiotherapy plus ipilimumab. This clonotype originated in a human donor with non-small cell lung cancer who had a partial response to radiotherapy plus ipilimumab. Some clones in this sample may be carry-over from other donors' samples. The CDR3 region is CASSLTGTNTEAFF. The DNA for the CDR3 is TGTGCCAGCAGCCTTACAGGGACGAACACTGAAGCTTTCTTT.